This entry concerns a single TCR beta chain. Its specificity is not known. Through template switching, a universal primer site was introduced, and the cDNA contained unique molecular identifiers. MiXCR, run by TCRdb on the 5' RACE reads, gives a single entry per CDR3 protein. Here the sample spans about 330,000 distinct CDR3 sequences, approximately 13% being singletons. The data were obtained in a study of identical twins. This CDR3 is built from 19 residues. The germline CDR1 and CDR2 sequences are MGHRA and YSYEKL. Trimming removed 1 base from V and 1 base from J, with 20 bases in between. The study's findings and limits: For cord blood, abundant beta clonotypes had fewer insertions, unlike memory repertoires, which showed none. Modeled out-of-frame TCR alpha sharing in monozygotic twins fell below observed levels.

The data were also submitted as part of a second study, on yellow fever vaccine responses in identical twins.

The chain is built from TRBV4-1 and TRBJ2-4; possibly TRBD2 for D (7 bases). The sequenced sample was CD8+ T cells sorted from blood. The TCR was taken from a woman aged 18-29 years in good health. In DNA, the CDR3 is TGCGCCAGCAGCCAAGTATTGAGTGGGGGGGCCTCGGCCAAAAACATTCAGTACTTC. The encoded protein is CASSQVLSGGASAKNIQYF.